This T cell receptor beta chain was found in a study of Graves' ophthalmopathy and Graves' hyperthyroidism. Overall study results and limits: Separation of ophthalmopathy from stable hyperthyroidism was achieved by a 13-signature model, at roughly 90% sensitivity and under 83% specificity.

This clonotype came up many times. Its antigen is not known. This CDR3 has 15 residues. The V gene lost 5 bases and the J gene lost 2 bases, with 13 bases spanning the gap. The germline CDR1 and CDR2 sequences are SGHAT and FQNNGV. Amplified material comprised TCR beta CDR3 regions derived from RNA transcripts. The first-round RT-PCR employed HTBI primers together with the Qiagen OneStep RT-PCR kit. A multiplex PCR was then performed as the second round. MiXCR, run by TCRdb on the multiplex PCR reads, gives a single entry per CDR3 protein. Here the sample spans roughly 410,000 distinct CDR3 sequences, approximately 15% being singletons.

This TCR was sampled from a woman aged 18 to 35 with stable Graves' hyperthyroidism. This rearrangement joins TRBV11-2 to TRBJ1-5, with D unresolved. The sequenced sample was peripheral blood. Here the CDR3 reads CASSPDGYGNQPQHF. The CDR3 DNA sequence: TGTGCCAGCAGCCCGGACGGGTACGGCAATCAGCCCCAGCATTTT.